The rows below give T cell receptor beta chains drawn from one sample of a study of CD8 T cells in Susac syndrome. Via MiXCR, TCRdb re-called the immunoSEQ multiplex PCR reads, giving one row per CDR3 protein. The repertoire holds 150,000 to 250,000 distinct CDR3 sequences, with about 96% as singletons. Material for sequencing was CD4+ T cells from PBMCs. The receptors stem from a human donor with multiple sclerosis. CDR3s include the opening cysteine and the closing phenylalanine or tryptophan. A D gene is named only where the DNA matches it firmly. Where a row states a size, it is once, few, many or the class of an expanded clone; other rows omit it.

13	TRBJ1-1	TRBV30	-	-	CAWSGAAGTEAFF	TGTGCCTGGAGTGGGGCGGCGGGCACTGAAGCTTTCTTT
16	TRBJ2-6	TRBV12-3/TRBV12-4	TRBD1	-	CASSPGTASGANVLTF	TGTGCCAGCAGTCCCGGGACAGCCTCTGGGGCCAACGTCCTGACTTTC
13	TRBJ2-7	TRBV29-1	TRBD1	-	CSVGDRGLYEQYF	TGCAGCGTTGGGGACAGGGGGCTCTACGAGCAGTACTTC
22	TRBJ2-4	TRBV3-1	TRBD2	-	CASSQVGPSSGRALGRGNIQYF	TGTGCCAGCAGCCAAGTGGGCCCTTCTAGCGGGAGGGCCCTCGGGCGAGGGAACATTCAGTACTTC
14	TRBJ1-4	TRBV20-1	-	-	CSAREGLRNEKLFF	TGCAGTGCTAGAGAGGGGCTACGTAATGAAAAACTGTTTTTT
13	TRBJ2-5	TRBV29-1	-	-	CSVRTFREETQYF	TGCAGCGTGCGGACCTTTAGGGAGGAGACCCAGTACTTC
15	TRBJ2-5	TRBV28	-	-	CASSPLPPNQETQYF	TGTGCCAGCAGTCCCCTCCCTCCAAATCAGGAGACCCAGTACTTC
14	TRBJ2-3	TRBV5-1	-	-	CASSLALSPDTQYF	TGCGCCAGCAGCTTGGCCTTGAGTCCAGATACGCAGTATTTT
18	TRBJ2-5	TRBV6-2/TRBV6-3	TRBD2	-	CASSYGGTSGGSQETQYF	TGTGCCAGCAGTTACGGAGGAACTAGCGGGGGATCTCAAGAGACCCAGTACTTC
13	TRBJ1-1	TRBV29-1	-	-	CSSQGSLNTEAFF	TGCAGCTCGCAGGGATCCTTGAACACTGAAGCTTTCTTT
13	TRBJ1-1	TRBV29-1	-	-	CSATGAPNTEAFF	TGCAGCGCAACAGGAGCTCCCAACACTGAAGCTTTCTTT
15	TRBJ2-1	TRBV30	-	once	CAWSAPGLPYNEQFF	TGTGCCTGGAGTGCCCCCGGACTACCCTACAATGAGCAGTTCTTC
11	TRBJ1-2	TRBV29-1	-	-	CSVASEGGYTF	TGCAGCGTTGCGAGTGAGGGGGGCTACACCTTC
14	TRBJ2-3	TRBV11-1	-	-	CASNKGERTDTQYF	TGTGCCAGCAACAAGGGAGAACGCACAGATACGCAGTATTTT
12	TRBJ1-1	TRBV29-1	-	-	CSVEALNTEAFF	TGCAGCGTTGAGGCGCTGAACACTGAAGCTTTCTTT
14	TRBJ2-7	TRBV25-1	TRBD1	-	CASRPDRRPYEQYF	TGTGCCAGCAGGCCGGACAGGAGACCCTACGAGCAGTACTTC
15	TRBJ1-3	TRBV20-1	TRBD1	-	CSVTGTGGGGNTIYF	TGCAGTGTAACCGGGACAGGGGGTGGTGGAAACACCATATATTTT
15	TRBJ2-7	TRBV5-1	TRBD2	-	CASSLVASGFYEQYF	TGCGCCAGCAGCCTCGTGGCTAGCGGTTTCTACGAGCAGTACTTC
15	TRBJ1-2	TRBV29-1	TRBD1	-	CSVVPYLTGDYGYTF	TGCAGCGTTGTTCCATACCTTACAGGGGACTATGGCTACACCTTC
14	TRBJ2-7	TRBV7-2	TRBD2	-	CASSLTSGTYEQYF	TGTGCCAGCAGCTTGACTAGCGGGACCTACGAGCAGTACTTC
15	TRBJ1-5	TRBV24-1	TRBD1	-	CATSNRGQGDQPQHF	TGTGCCACCAGTAACAGGGGGCAGGGGGATCAGCCCCAGCATTTT
15	TRBJ2-5	TRBV27	TRBD1	-	CASSFLGQSQETQYF	TGTGCCAGCAGTTTTTTGGGACAGTCACAAGAGACCCAGTACTTC
15	TRBJ2-5	TRBV12-3/TRBV12-4	-	-	CASNSRGRVGETQYF	TGTGCCAGCAATTCTAGGGGTAGGGTCGGAGAGACCCAGTACTTC